Sequencing of this T cell receptor (beta chain) was carried out in a study of PD-L1 blockade in urothelial cancer. This clone was picked up one time. Time point of the sample: peripheral blood 6 weeks after treatment start. Clones were sequenced by immunoSEQ multiplex PCR, and TCRdb holds only the in-frame ones, with some missing. This table holds around 110,000 clones, 85% to 95% found once. Germline V gives CDR1 SGHAT, CDR2 FQDESV (reference sequence). The V gene end was trimmed by 5 bases and the J gene end by 5 bases; junction bases not matched to a gene: 9. The CDR3 is made up of 16 amino acids. This chain joins TRBV11-1 and TRBJ2-2; TRBD2 aligns across 9 bases. The TCR sequence derives from a man aged 55-75 years with urothelial cancer. The sequenced sample was PBMCs, obtained around atezolizumab (anti-PD-L1) treatment. This CDR3 reads CASSQQWLAGTGELFF. CDR3 nucleotide sequence: TGTGCCAGCAGCCAGCAATGGCTAGCGGGAACCGGGGAGCTGTTTTTT.